This record covers a single TCR beta chain. Its specificity is unknown. The same CDR3 is also encoded by other DNA sequences in this sample. 60 Vbeta and 13 Jbeta primers were used in PCR. The assay was immunoSEQ multiplex PCR, and TCRdb's table has in-frame clones only and misses some. The sample contains roughly 130,000 clones, around 80% of which appear only once. These data originate in a study of cytomegalovirus exposure and HLA in healthy donors. General observations from the study: Among the sequence variants, a highly shared cluster was likely an artifact of sequencing. Earlier analysis looked at TCR beta V segments, and most were productive about 87% or about 30% of the time. Among TCR beta chains, those listed as cytomegalovirus-associated numbered under 200.

The TCR sequence derives from a man younger than 35 in good health and CMV-seronegative. The sequenced sample was PBMCs.

CDR3 in DNA: TGTGCCAGCAGTTACTCGGGACAGGGGTCGTACGAGCAGTACTTC. This encodes CASSYSGQGSYEQYF. The chain carries TRBV6-5 and TRBJ2-7, with 10 positions matching TRBD1. This CDR3 has 15 amino acids. J lost 4 bases, V lost 0 bases, and 3 bases had no gene match. The germline V gene encodes CDR1 MNHEY and CDR2 SVGAGI.